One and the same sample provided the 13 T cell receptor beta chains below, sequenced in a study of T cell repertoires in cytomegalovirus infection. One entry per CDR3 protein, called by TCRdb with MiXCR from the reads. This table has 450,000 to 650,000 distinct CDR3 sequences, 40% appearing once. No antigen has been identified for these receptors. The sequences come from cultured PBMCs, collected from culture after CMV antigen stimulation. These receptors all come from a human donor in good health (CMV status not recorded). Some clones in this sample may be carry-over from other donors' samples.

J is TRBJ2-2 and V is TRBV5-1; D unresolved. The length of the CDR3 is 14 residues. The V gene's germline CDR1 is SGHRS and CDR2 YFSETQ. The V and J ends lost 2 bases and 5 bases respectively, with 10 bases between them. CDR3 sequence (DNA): TGCGCCAGCAGCTTCGAGGTGACTACCGGGGAGCTGTTTTTT. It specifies CASSFEVTTGELFF.

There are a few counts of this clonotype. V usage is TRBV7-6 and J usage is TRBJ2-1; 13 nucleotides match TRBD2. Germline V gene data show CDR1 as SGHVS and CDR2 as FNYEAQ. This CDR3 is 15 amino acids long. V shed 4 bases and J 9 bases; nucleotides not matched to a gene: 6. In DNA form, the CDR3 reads TGTGCCAGCAGCTCCACTAGCGGGAGGGCCGGTGAGCAGTTCTTC. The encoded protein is CASSSTSGRAGEQFF.

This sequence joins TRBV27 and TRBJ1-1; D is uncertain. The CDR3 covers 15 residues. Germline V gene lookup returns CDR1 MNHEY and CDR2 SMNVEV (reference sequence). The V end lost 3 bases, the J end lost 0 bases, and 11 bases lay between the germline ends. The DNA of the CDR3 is TGTGCCAGCAGTTTTAGGGCAGGCATGAACACTGAAGCTTTCTTT. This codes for CASSFRAGMNTEAFF.

The CDR3 coding sequence is TGTGCCAGCAGTTCCCGCAGGGAGGCTTCACCCCTCCACTTT. Translating gives CASSSRREASPLHF. The V gene is TRBV27, the J gene TRBJ1-6, with D maybe TRBD1 (5 bases). Germline CDR1 and CDR2: MNHEY and SMNVEV (reference sequence). Trimming left V 4 bases short and J 9 bases short, with 13 bases between. This CDR3 is 14 amino acids long.

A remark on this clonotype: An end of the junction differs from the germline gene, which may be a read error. The CDR3: CASSPTTSGRETQYF. DNA of the CDR3: TGCGCCAGCAGCCCAACAACCTCGGGTCGAGAGACCCAGTACTTC. The genes are TRBV5-8 and TRBJ2-5, with D unresolved. From germline, CDR1 is SGHTS and CDR2 YDEGEE. The length of the CDR3 is 15 residues.

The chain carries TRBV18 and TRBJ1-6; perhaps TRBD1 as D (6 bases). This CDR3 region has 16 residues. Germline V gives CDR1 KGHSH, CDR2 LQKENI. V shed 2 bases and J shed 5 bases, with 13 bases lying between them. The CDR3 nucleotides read TGTGCCAGCTCACCATGGGGGGGCGCAGATAATTCACCCCTCCACTTT. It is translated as CASSPWGGADNSPLHF.

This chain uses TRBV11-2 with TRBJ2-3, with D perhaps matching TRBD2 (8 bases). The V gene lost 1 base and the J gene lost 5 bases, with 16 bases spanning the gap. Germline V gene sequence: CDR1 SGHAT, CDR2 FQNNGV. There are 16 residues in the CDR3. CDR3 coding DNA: TGTGCCAGCAGCTTAGTCGGGAGGGGGCAAGTAGATACGCAGTATTTT. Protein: CASSLVGRGQVDTQYF.

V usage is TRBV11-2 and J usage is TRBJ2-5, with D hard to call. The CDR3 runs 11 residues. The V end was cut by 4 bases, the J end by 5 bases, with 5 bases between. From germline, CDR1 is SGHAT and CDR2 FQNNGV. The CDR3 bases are TGTGCCAGCAGCTGGCAGGAGACCCAGTACTTC. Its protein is CASSWQETQYF.

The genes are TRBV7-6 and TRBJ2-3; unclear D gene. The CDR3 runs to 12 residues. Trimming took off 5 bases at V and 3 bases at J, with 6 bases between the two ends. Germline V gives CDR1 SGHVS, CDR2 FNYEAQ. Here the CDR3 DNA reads TGTGCCAGCAGCCGCGCTACAGATACGCAGTATTTT. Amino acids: CASSRATDTQYF.

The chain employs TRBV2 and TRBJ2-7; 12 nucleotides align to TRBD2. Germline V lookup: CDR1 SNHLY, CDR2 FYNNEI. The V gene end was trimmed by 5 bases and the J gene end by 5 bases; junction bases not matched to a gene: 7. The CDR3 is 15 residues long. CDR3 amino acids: CASSSLAGGLNEQYF. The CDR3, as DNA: TGTGCCAGCAGTTCTCTAGCGGGGGGGCTGAACGAGCAGTACTTC.

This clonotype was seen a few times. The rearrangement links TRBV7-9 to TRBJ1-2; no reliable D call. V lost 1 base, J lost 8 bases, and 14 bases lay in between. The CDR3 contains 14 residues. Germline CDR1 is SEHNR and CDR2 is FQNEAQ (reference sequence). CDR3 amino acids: CASSLGLGSEGYTF. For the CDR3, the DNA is TGTGCCAGCAGCTTAGGCCTGGGGTCGGAGGGCTACACCTTC.

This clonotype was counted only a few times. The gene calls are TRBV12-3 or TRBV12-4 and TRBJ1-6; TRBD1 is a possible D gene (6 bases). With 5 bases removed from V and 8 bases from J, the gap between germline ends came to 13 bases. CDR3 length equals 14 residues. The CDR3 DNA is TGTGCCAGCAGTGCTAGGGGGTTGGATTCACCCCTCCACTTT. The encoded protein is CASSARGLDSPLHF.

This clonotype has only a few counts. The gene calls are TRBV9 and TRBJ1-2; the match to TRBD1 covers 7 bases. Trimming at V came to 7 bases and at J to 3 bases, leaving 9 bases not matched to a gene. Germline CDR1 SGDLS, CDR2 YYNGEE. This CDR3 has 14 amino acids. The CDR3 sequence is CASGQVRTHYGYTF. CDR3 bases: TGTGCCAGCGGACAGGTCCGGACTCACTATGGCTACACCTTC.